Sequencing of this T cell receptor (beta chain) was carried out in a study of blood T cell repertoires in COVID-19. Study-wide context: The origin of the acute and convalescent COVID-19 samples was the United States, Italy and Spain. T cells, B-cell-depleted T cells, or PBMCs provided the cDNA or gDNA that served as material.

Germline V gene lookup returns CDR1 KGHSH and CDR2 LQKENI. The CDR3 contains 15 residues. V dropped 2 bases and J dropped 0 bases, with 8 bases sitting between them. This clone was detected only once. In the authors' workflow: Amplification from reference gene primers served as the basis for estimated nucleated cell counts. Assay: immunoSEQ multiplex PCR; the TCRdb copy retains only in-frame clones and omits some. The V and J calls and clone size are taken from that table; D and trimming were inferred from the DNA. Altogether a few hundred thousand clones are present, roughly 80% being singletons, with the ten largest covering roughly a tenth.

The sequence was obtained from a woman older than 75 with acute or convalescent COVID-19. This chain links TRBV18 with TRBJ1-3; D possibly corresponds to TRBD1 (5 bases). Source material: peripheral blood. The DNA of the CDR3 is TGTGCCAGCTCACCAGCGGGACTCTCTGGAAACACCATATATTTT. The encoded protein is CASSPAGLSGNTIYF.